This TCR beta chain appears in the sequencing data of a study of T-cell memory formation after mild COVID-19. V lost 6 bases to trimming and J lost 8 bases, with 11 bases between them. CDR3 size: 12 residues. This clonotype has more than one count but fewer than ten. One entry per CDR3 protein results from TCRdb running MiXCR on the 5' RACE reads. The table records under 550,000 distinct CDR3 sequences, roughly 18% of them present only once. The origin of this receptor is a man younger than 30 who had mild COVID-19 (a few samples of this study predate the infection). Cell type and time point are not known. The specimen was PBMCs or a T cell subset sorted from them (not recorded which). This chain joins TRBV12-3 or TRBV12-4 and TRBJ2-1; TRBD2 might be the D (6 bases). The CDR3 sequence is CASRLWGDEQFF. The CDR3 bases are TGTGCCAGCAGGCTGTGGGGGGATGAGCAGTTCTTC.